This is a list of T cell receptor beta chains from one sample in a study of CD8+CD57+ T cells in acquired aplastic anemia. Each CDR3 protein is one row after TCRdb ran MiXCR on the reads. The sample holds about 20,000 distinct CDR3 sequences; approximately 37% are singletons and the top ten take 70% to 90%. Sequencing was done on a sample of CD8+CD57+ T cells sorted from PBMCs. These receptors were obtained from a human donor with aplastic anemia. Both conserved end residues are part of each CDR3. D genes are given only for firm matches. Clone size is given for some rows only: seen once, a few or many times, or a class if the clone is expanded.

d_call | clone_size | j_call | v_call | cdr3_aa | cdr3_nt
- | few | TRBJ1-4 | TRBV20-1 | CSARDVAREGRDEKLFF | TGCAGTGCTAGAGATGTCGCCCGGGAGGGGCGGGATGAAAAACTGTTTTTT
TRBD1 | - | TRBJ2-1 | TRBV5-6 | CASRIQTGATYNEQFF | TGTGCCAGCCGAATCCAAACAGGGGCCACCTACAATGAGCAGTTCTTC
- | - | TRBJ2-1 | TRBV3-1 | CASNQVATRGRVEQFF | TGTGCCAGCAACCAAGTCGCGACTAGGGGGCGGGTTGAGCAGTTCTTC
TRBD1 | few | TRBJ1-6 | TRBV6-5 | CASSRTGEVYNSPLHF | TGTGCCAGCAGTCGAACAGGGGAGGTCTATAATTCACCCCTCCACTTT
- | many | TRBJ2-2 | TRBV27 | CASSLWGNTGELFF | TGTGCCAGCAGTCTATGGGGAAACACCGGGGAGCTGTTTTTT
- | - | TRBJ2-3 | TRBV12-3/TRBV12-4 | CASSSDRRDTQYF | TGTGCCAGCAGCTCTGACAGAAGAGATACGCAGTATTTT
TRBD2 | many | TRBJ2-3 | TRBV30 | CAGSGGKGDTQYF | TGTGCCGGGTCCGGGGGGAAAGGGGATACGCAGTATTTT
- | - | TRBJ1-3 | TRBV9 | CASSVEVSPGNTIYF | TGTGCCAGCAGCGTAGAAGTCTCCCCTGGAAACACCATATATTTT
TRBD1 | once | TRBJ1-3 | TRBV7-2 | CASSSEGASGNTIYF | TGTGCCAGCAGCTCCGAGGGGGCCTCTGGAAACACCATATATTTT
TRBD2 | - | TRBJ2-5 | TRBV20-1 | CSADIAGGPETQYF | TGCAGTGCTGATATAGCGGGAGGGCCGGAGACCCAGTACTTC